A selection of T cell receptor beta chains follows, all from one sample in a study of a mutant IDH1 vaccine in newly diagnosed glioma. Clones were read by immunoSEQ multiplex PCR, and TCRdb kept only the in-frame ones, dropping some. In the table there are under 150,000 clones, around three quarters of which are singletons. Antigens for these TCRs are unknown. Sequenced here: PBMCs, sampled from a glioma patient whose treatment included an IDH1 peptide vaccine. The receptors shown here come from a man aged 40-55 years with glioma. Both conserved end residues are part of each CDR3. Each record gives: V gene, D gene, J gene, clone size, CDR3 protein, CDR3 DNA. A D gene is named only where the DNA matches it firmly. Some rows have no size entry. The others give once, few or many, or a class for an expanded clone.

>TRBV7-9|.|TRBJ1-3|.
CASSADNFHSGNTIYF
TGTGCCAGCAGCGCGGACAATTTTCACTCTGGAAACACCATATATTTT
>TRBV7-2|.|TRBJ1-3|.
CASSGVAGNTIYF
TGTGCCAGCAGCGGGGTTGCTGGAAACACCATATATTTT
>TRBV28|TRBD1|TRBJ1-2|.
CASSIGTGRIYGYTF
TGTGCCAGCAGTATCGGGACAGGGCGTATCTATGGCTACACCTTC
>TRBV7-9|.|TRBJ2-3|.
CASSSAFTDTQYF
TGTGCCAGCAGCTCAGCCTTCACAGATACGCAGTATTTT
>TRBV5-4|.|TRBJ2-5|.
CASSLVSSGFQETQYF
TGTGCCAGCAGCTTGGTTTCGTCGGGGTTTCAAGAGACCCAGTACTTC
>TRBV7-9|.|TRBJ2-7|.
CASSLARGEASGPYEQYF
TGTGCCAGCAGCTTAGCGCGCGGGGAAGCTTCAGGCCCCTACGAGCAGTACTTC
>TRBV11-2|.|TRBJ2-7|.
CASSLSPGAYEQYF
TGTGCCAGCAGCTTATCCCCTGGGGCCTACGAGCAGTACTTC
>TRBV6-6|TRBD1|TRBJ2-7|.
CASSTGGYEQYF
TGTGCCAGCAGTACAGGGGGCTACGAGCAGTACTTC
>TRBV27|.|TRBJ2-7|.
CASRVRVLSHEQYF
TGTGCCAGCAGGGTCCGGGTCCTAAGCCACGAGCAGTACTTC
>TRBV12-5|TRBD1|TRBJ1-2|.
CASGFYRDRGYGYTF
TGTGCTAGTGGTTTTTACCGGGACAGGGGCTATGGCTACACCTTC
>TRBV19|.|TRBJ1-2|.
CASRPSLGRVYGYTF
TGTGCCAGTAGGCCATCCCTGGGTAGGGTCTATGGCTACACCTTC
>TRBV5-1|TRBD2|TRBJ2-7|.
CASSLGRLAGKYEQYF
TGCGCCAGCAGCTTGGGAAGACTAGCGGGGAAATACGAGCAGTACTTC
>TRBV19|.|TRBJ2-1|.
CASSPGRGLSYNEQFF
TGTGCCAGTAGTCCAGGGCGGGGCCTCTCCTACAATGAGCAGTTCTTC
>TRBV30|.|TRBJ2-7|few
CAWSGLHEQYF
TGTGCCTGGAGTGGGCTTCACGAGCAGTACTTC
>TRBV2|TRBD1|TRBJ1-2|.
CASSGQGGNYGYTF
TGTGCCAGCAGCGGACAGGGGGGAAACTATGGCTACACCTTC
>TRBV19|.|TRBJ2-7|.
CASSSPRQTYEQYF
TGTGCCAGTAGTTCTCCCCGACAGACCTACGAGCAGTACTTC
>TRBV19|.|TRBJ1-1|.
CASSFLGAGPNTEAFF
TGTGCCAGTAGTTTTCTGGGGGCAGGGCCGAACACTGAAGCTTTCTTT
>TRBV7-3|TRBD2|TRBJ2-3|few
CASSLAGGIDTQYF
TGTGCCAGCAGCTTGGCGGGAGGGATTGATACGCAGTATTTT
>TRBV5-8|.|TRBJ2-1|.
CASSLDLPYNEQFF
TGTGCCAGCAGCTTGGACCTACCCTACAATGAGCAGTTCTTC
>TRBV7-2|.|TRBJ2-7|once
CASSLDGRGQAYEQYF
TGTGCCAGCAGCTTAGACGGGAGGGGGCAGGCTTACGAGCAGTACTTC
>TRBV27|.|TRBJ2-1|.
CASSGTPNYNEQFF
TGTGCCAGCAGTGGGACTCCTAACTACAATGAGCAGTTCTTC
>TRBV29-1|.|TRBJ1-3|.
CSVGSLGNTIYF
TGCAGCGTTGGTTCTCTAGGAAACACCATATATTTT
>TRBV30|.|TRBJ2-5|.
CAWSFKETQYF
TGTGCCTGGAGTTTCAAAGAGACCCAGTACTTC
>TRBV4-3|.|TRBJ1-1|.
CASSQGGTYTEAFF
TGCGCCAGCAGCCAAGGAGGAACATACACTGAAGCTTTCTTC
>TRBV18|.|TRBJ1-5|.
CASSGTRLEPQHF
TGTGCCAGCTCGGGGACACGGCTTGAGCCCCAGCATTTT
>TRBV2|.|TRBJ1-2|.
CASRGGRQHGYTF
TGTGCCAGCCGCGGTGGGAGACAGCACGGCTACACCTTC
>TRBV27|.|TRBJ1-5|.
CASSLTAYSNQPQHF
TGTGCCAGCAGTTTGACAGCATATAGCAATCAGCCCCAGCATTTT
>TRBV10-1|.|TRBJ1-1|few
CASSESGGPEAFF
TGCGCCAGCAGTGAGTCAGGGGGACCTGAAGCTTTCTTT
>TRBV4-3|.|TRBJ1-2|.
CASSQDSGVAYGYTF
TGCGCCAGCAGCCAAGATTCGGGGGTGGCCTATGGCTACACCTTC
>TRBV4-3|TRBD1|TRBJ2-7|.
CASSQDLGTDTYEQYF
TGCGCCAGCAGCCAAGACCTGGGGACAGATACCTACGAGCAGTACTTC
>TRBV11-2|.|TRBJ1-1|once
CASSSKPGSTEAFF
TGTGCCAGCAGCTCCAAACCAGGGAGCACTGAAGCTTTCTTT
>TRBV4-2|.|TRBJ2-7|.
CASSQDRNNEQYF
TGTGCCAGCAGCCAAGATAGGAACAACGAGCAGTACTTC
>TRBV28|.|TRBJ2-3|few
CASTSAGTDTQYF
TGTGCCAGCACTTCAGCGGGCACAGATACGCAGTATTTT
>TRBV5-1|.|TRBJ1-6|.
CASSLTGTYNSPLHF
TGCGCCAGCAGCTTGACAGGGACCTATAATTCACCCCTCCACTTT
>TRBV4-3|TRBD2|TRBJ2-7|.
CASSQEFELASSYEQYF
TGCGCCAGCAGCCAAGAATTTGAACTAGCGAGCTCCTACGAGCAGTACTTC
>TRBV2|.|TRBJ2-7|once
CASRIQGAAGEQYF
TGTGCCAGCAGGATCCAGGGGGCAGCGGGGGAGCAGTACTTC
>TRBV15|.|TRBJ2-5|.
CATSRDGSSLGETQYF
TGTGCCACCAGCAGAGATGGGTCCAGCCTTGGGGAGACCCAGTACTTC
>TRBV11-2|.|TRBJ2-3|.
CASSFIKASTDTQYF
TGTGCCAGCAGTTTCATTAAGGCTAGCACAGATACGCAGTATTTT
>TRBV4-2|.|TRBJ2-7|few
CASSQRLTRTSYEQYF
TGTGCCAGCAGCCAACGCCTGACTCGTACCTCCTACGAGCAGTACTTC
>TRBV5-8|.|TRBJ1-2|.
CASSLWGAAGEQNYGYTF
TGTGCCAGCAGCTTGTGGGGCGCGGCAGGGGAACAGAACTATGGCTACACCTTC
>TRBV14|.|TRBJ2-7|.
CASSQAGKAPYEQYF
TGTGCCAGCAGCCAAGCCGGGAAGGCGCCCTACGAGCAGTACTTC
>TRBV27|.|TRBJ1-1|.
CASSFSGIAEAFF
TGTGCCAGCAGTTTCTCGGGGATCGCTGAAGCTTTCTTT
>TRBV27|TRBD1|TRBJ1-4|few
CASSWAGGDEKLFF
TGTGCCAGCAGTTGGGCAGGGGGCGATGAAAAACTGTTTTTT
>TRBV7-6|.|TRBJ1-1|.
CASSSVIGFHRNTEAFF
TGTGCCAGCAGCTCAGTTATAGGGTTTCATAGGAACACTGAAGCTTTCTTT
>TRBV2|.|TRBJ2-1|.
CASMGGTGSNEQFF
TGTGCCAGCATGGGTGGTACAGGGTCCAATGAGCAGTTCTTC
>TRBV4-2|TRBD2|TRBJ2-3|.
CASSQEGLAGVWDTQYF
TGTGCCAGCAGCCAAGAAGGACTAGCGGGAGTTTGGGATACGCAGTATTTT
>TRBV5-1|.|TRBJ2-3|.
CASSRENTQYF
TGCGCCAGCAGCCGGGAAAATACGCAGTATTTT
>TRBV15|TRBD1|TRBJ1-5|few
CATSRDSGGIAQPQHF
TGTGCCACCAGCAGAGATTCAGGGGGCATTGCTCAGCCCCAGCATTTT
>TRBV5-6|.|TRBJ1-2|few
CASSLKDRSYGYTF
TGTGCCAGCAGCTTGAAAGACAGATCCTATGGCTACACCTTC
>TRBV29-1|.|TRBJ2-4|few
CSVGTGEGSIQYF
TGCAGCGTGGGAACAGGGGAGGGGAGCATTCAGTACTTC
>TRBV7-3|.|TRBJ2-7|.
CASSAPFLAVHYEQYF
TGTGCCAGCAGCGCCCCCTTCCTAGCAGTCCACTACGAGCAGTACTTC
>TRBV5-6|TRBD1|TRBJ1-2|.
CASSPLRDRGLGYTF
TGTGCCAGCAGCCCCCTGAGGGACAGGGGTCTCGGCTACACCTTC
>TRBV6-5|TRBD2|TRBJ2-1|once
CASSYSPSGGNEQFF
TGTGCCAGCAGTTACTCACCTAGCGGGGGCAATGAGCAGTTCTTC
>TRBV6-6|.|TRBJ2-7|.
CASSFDRGLQYF
TGTGCCAGCAGCTTCGATAGGGGCCTGCAGTACTTC
>TRBV13|.|TRBJ2-2|once
CASSLGAGELFF
TGTGCCAGCAGCTTGGGGGCCGGGGAGCTGTTTTTT